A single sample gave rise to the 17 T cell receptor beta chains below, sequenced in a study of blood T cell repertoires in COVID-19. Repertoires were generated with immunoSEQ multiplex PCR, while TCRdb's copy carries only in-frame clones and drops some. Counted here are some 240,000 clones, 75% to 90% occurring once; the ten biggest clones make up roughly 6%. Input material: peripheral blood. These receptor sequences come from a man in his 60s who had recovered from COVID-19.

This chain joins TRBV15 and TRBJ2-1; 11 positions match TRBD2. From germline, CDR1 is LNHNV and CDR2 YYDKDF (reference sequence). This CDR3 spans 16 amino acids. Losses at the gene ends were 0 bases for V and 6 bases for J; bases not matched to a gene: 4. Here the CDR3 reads CATSRDRGLAGNEQFF. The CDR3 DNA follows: TGTGCCACCAGCAGAGATCGAGGACTAGCGGGCAATGAGCAGTTCTTC.

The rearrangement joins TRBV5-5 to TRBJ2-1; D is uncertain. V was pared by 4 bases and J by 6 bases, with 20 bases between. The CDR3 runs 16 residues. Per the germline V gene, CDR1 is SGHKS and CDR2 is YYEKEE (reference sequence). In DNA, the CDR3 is TGTGCCAGCAGCCAAACTCCCCACTTAGAGTTCAATGAGCAGTTCTTC. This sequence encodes CASSQTPHLEFNEQFF.

CDR3: CASSRGWDSANTEAFF. DNA for the CDR3: TGTGCCAGTAGTCGGGGTTGGGACAGCGCGAACACTGAAGCTTTCTTT. V is TRBV19 and J is TRBJ1-1; 7 bases are a match to TRBD1. The CDR3 contains 16 residues. Germline CDR1 LNHDA, CDR2 SQIVND (reference sequence). V lost 5 bases and J lost 1; bases outside the gene matches: 10.

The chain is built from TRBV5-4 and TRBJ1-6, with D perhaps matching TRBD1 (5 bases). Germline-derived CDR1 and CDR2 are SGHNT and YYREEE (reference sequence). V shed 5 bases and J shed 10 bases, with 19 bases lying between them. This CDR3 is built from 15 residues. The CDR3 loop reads CASSLWRDLNSPLHF. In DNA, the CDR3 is TGTGCCAGCAGTTTGTGGCGGGACCTGAACTCACCCCTCCACTTT.

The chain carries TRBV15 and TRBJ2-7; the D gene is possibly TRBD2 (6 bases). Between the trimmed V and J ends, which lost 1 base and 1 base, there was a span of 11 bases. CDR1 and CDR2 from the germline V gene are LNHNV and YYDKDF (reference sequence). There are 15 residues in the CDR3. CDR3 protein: CATSRVASESYEQYF. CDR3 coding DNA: TGTGCCACCAGCAGAGTGGCTAGCGAATCCTACGAGCAGTACTTC.

The CDR3 coding sequence is TGTGCCAGCAGCCCAGCCCGCCCAGGGAACATTCAGTACTTC. The encoded protein is CASSPARPGNIQYF. The chain has TRBV28 and TRBJ2-4, with TRBD1 as a possible D gene (5 bases). Trimming took 6 bases from V and 7 from J, leaving 16 bases between them. Germline loops: CDR1 MDHEN, CDR2 SYDVKM. The CDR3 has 14 residues.

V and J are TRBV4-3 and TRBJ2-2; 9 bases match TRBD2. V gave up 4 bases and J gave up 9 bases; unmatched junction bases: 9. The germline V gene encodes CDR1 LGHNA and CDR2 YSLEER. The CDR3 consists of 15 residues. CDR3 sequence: CASSLRTSGPRELFF. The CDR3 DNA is TGCGCCAGCAGCCTTCGAACTAGCGGGCCCCGGGAGCTGTTTTTT.

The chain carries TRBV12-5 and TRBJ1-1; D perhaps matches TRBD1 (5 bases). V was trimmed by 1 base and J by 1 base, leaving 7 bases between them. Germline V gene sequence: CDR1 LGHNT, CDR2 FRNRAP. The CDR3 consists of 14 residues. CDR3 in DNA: TGTGCTAGTGGTTTGGCAGACAGGAACACTGAAGCTTTCTTT. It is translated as CASGLADRNTEAFF.

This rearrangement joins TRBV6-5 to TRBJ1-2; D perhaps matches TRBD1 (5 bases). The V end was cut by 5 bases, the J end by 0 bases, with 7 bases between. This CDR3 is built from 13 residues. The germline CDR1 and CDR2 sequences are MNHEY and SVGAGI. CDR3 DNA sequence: TGTGCCAGCAGTCAGACAGCTAACTATGGCTACACCTTC. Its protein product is CASSQTANYGYTF.

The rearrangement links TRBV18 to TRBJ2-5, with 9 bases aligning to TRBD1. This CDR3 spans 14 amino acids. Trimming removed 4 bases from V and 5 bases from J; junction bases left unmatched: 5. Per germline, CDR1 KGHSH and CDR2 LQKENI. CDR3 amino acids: CASSQTGGWETQYF. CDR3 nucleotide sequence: TGTGCCAGCTCACAAACAGGGGGCTGGGAGACCCAGTACTTC. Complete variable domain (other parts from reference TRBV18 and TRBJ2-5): NAGVMQNPRHLVRRRGQEARLRCSPMKGHSHVYWYRQLPEEGLKFMVYLQKENIIDESGMPKERFSAEFPKEGPSILRIQQVVRGDSAAYFCASSQTGGWETQYFGPGTRLLVL.

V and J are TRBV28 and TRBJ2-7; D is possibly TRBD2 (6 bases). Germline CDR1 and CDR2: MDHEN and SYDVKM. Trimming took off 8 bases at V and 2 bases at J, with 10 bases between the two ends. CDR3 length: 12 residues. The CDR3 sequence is CASRGWAYEQYF. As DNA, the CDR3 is TGTGCCAGCCGGGGGTGGGCCTACGAGCAGTACTTC.

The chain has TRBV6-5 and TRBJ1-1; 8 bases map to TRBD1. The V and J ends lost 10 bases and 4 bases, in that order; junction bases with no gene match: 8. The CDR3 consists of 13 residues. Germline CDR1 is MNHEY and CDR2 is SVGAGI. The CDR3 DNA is TGTGCCATTCGTGGGACAGGCGGCACTGAAGCTTTCTTT. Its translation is CAIRGTGGTEAFF.

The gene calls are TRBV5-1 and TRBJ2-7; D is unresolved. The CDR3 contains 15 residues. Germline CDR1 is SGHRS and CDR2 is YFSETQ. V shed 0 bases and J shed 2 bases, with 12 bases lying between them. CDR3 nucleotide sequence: TGCGCCAGCAGCTTGGGTCCAGGATCGACCTACGAGCAGTACTTC. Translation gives CASSLGPGSTYEQYF.

CDR3 sequence reads: CASSPLQGMNTEAFF. In DNA form, the CDR3 reads TGTGCCAGCAGCCCTTTACAGGGGATGAACACTGAAGCTTTCTTT. V gene TRBV7-3 combines with J gene TRBJ1-1; 7 nucleotides match TRBD1. CDR1 is SGHTA, CDR2 FQGTGA, per germline. This CDR3 has 15 residues. The ends lost 5 bases at V and 0 bases at J; junction bases unmatched: 6.

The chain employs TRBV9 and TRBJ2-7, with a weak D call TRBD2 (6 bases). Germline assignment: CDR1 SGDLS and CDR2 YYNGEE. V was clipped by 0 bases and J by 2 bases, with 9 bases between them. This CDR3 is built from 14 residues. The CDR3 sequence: CASSVGGGTYEQYF. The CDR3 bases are TGTGCCAGCAGCGTAGGTGGAGGGACCTACGAGCAGTACTTC.

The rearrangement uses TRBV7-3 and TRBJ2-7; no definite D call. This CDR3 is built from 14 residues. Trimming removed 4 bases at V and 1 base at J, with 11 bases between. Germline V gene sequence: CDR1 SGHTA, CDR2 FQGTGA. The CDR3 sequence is CASSSTVVSYEQYF. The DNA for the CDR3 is TGTGCCAGCAGCTCTACAGTAGTATCCTACGAGCAGTACTTC.

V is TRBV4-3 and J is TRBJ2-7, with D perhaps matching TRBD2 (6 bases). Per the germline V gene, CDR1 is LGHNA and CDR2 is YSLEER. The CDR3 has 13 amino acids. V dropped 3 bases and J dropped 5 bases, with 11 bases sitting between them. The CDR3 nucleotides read TGCGCCAGCAGCCATCAATGGGGGGACGAGCAGTACTTC. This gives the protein CASSHQWGDEQYF.